This T cell receptor (beta chain) was found in a study of blood T cell repertoires in COVID-19 (dated by TCRdb to the early 2020s). Turning to the overall study: The collaborator samples originated in the United States, Italy and Spain and spanned the acute and convalescent phases of COVID-19. Subjects who had been exposed to COVID-19, were actively infected with it, or had recovered from it provided the deeply sampled blood TCRbeta repertoires that made up the dataset. Nearly every sample came with metadata listing a de-identified subject ID, COVID-19 status, age in years and sex. The repertoires were released in a freely available public database intended as a resource for research on the immune response to SARS-CoV-2. The prospective study material was composed of cDNA or gDNA derived from T cells, B-cell-depleted T cells, or PBMCs. Where HLA class I and class II types were available, the types were taken from metadata supplied by the sample provider, not from assay-based typing. The samples were drawn from two sources: the first 160 participants of the ongoing ImmuneRACE study, and approximately 1,300 subjects contributed by 6 global collaborators.

TCRbeta CDR3 regions were amplified from genomic DNA using the immunoSEQ Assay, a bias-controlled multiplex PCR. The published analysis was carried out like this. Within the assay, amplification of reference gene primers was used to estimate how many nucleated cells each sample contained. To quantify the absolute abundance of each unique TCRbeta CDR3 rearrangement, sequence reads were collapsed and filtered. For each sample, productive Simpson clonality was calculated as the square root of Simpson's diversity index across productive rearrangements. Sourced from immuneACCESS, this table was stored by TCRdb with only in-frame sequences that have V and J called. A share of the clones is absent; for the studies checked, an unresolved V gene accounts for under half, and the remainder has no known explanation. The V and J calls and the clone size are those of that table, but D and trimming were determined from the DNA. The sample table shows 40,000 to 65,000 clones, and about nine tenths are seen once. The ten largest clones capture approximately 2.6% of the sample.

The collaborating institutions used their own protocols to collect whole blood in K2EDTA tubes. For TCRbeta analysis, collaborators shipped samples in one of three forms: frozen whole blood, isolated PBMCs, or DNA extracted from either of those sample types. Study-wide conclusions, independent of this receptor: How much clinical and demographic metadata was included differed by source and by participant, and the metadata was provided uncurated.

Sequences SGHAT (CDR1) and FQNNGV (CDR2) are obtained from the germline V gene. V is cut back by 6 bases and J by 8 bases, with 10 bases in the junction unmatched. The CDR3 starts with the cysteine, ends with the phenylalanine, and has 14 residues. Only the CDR3 portion is preserved as DNA: 42 bases, with reading frame beginning at the first base. A word on this clone: Its antigen remains unidentified. Base-call qualities are not available, and no considerably larger clone is one nucleotide away.

The TCR originated in a man older than 75 with acute or convalescent COVID-19. The sample consisted of peripheral blood. The V and J segments used are TRBV11-2 and TRBJ1-1; 9 of the junction bases match TRBD1. The sequenced DNA is TGTGCCAGCAGAAGTCCCGGGACAGGGCCCGAAGCTTTCTTT. Its translation is CASRSPGTGPEAFF. The entire variable domain, with the stretches around the CDR3 drawn from the reference TRBV11-2 and TRBJ1-1 proteins, is EAGVAQSPRYKIIEKRQSVAFWCNPISGHATLYWYQQILGQGPKLLIQFQNNGVVDDSQLPKDRFSAERLKGVDSTLKIQPAKLEDSAVYLCASRSPGTGPEAFFGQGTRLTVV.